The 26 T cell receptor beta chains given below trace back to one sample, sequenced in a study of pediatric ulcerative colitis. During colonoscopy, one to two rectal pinch biopsies were collected. Clones were read by immunoSEQ multiplex PCR, and TCRdb kept only the in-frame ones, dropping some. Of some 10,000 clones listed, roughly 80% are singletons. Sequenced sample: gut tissue. Source of these receptors: a girl aged 5-17 years who was a control in a study of pediatric ulcerative colitis.

This chain connects TRBV6-5 to TRBJ2-5; no definite D call. This CDR3 spans 11 amino acids. The V gene's germline CDR1 is MNHEY and CDR2 SVGAGI. Trimming pared 6 bases from V and 5 bases from J, leaving 7 bases between. CDR3 in amino acids: CASSTRETQYF. The CDR3 DNA reads as TGTGCCAGCAGCACAAGGGAGACCCAGTACTTC.

V is TRBV19 and J is TRBJ2-1, with 8 bases aligning to TRBD2. The CDR3 runs 16 residues. The germline CDR1 and CDR2 sequences are LNHDA and SQIVND (reference sequence). V was clipped by 3 bases and J by 6 bases; unmatched bases: 10. The CDR3 region is CASSMFPGLAPNEQFF. In DNA form, the CDR3 reads TGTGCCAGTAGTATGTTCCCCGGACTAGCTCCCAATGAGCAGTTCTTC. The variable domain in full, completed from reference TRBV19 and TRBJ2-1, reads DGGITQSPKYLFRKEGQNVTLSCEQNLNHDAMYWYRQDPGQGLRLIYYSQIVNDFQKGDIAEGYSVSREKKESFPLTVTSAQKNPTAFYLCASSMFPGLAPNEQFFGPGTRLTVL.

The genes are TRBV4-3 and TRBJ2-6, with TRBD1 as a possible D gene (5 bases). The CDR3 loop spans 16 amino acids. V was shortened by 0 bases and J by 4 bases, with 10 bases between the two germline ends. Germline V gives CDR1 LGHNA, CDR2 YSLEER. The CDR3 nucleotides read TGCGCCAGCAGCCAAGATGGGGCGAGGGGGGCCAACGTCCTGACTTTC. This gives the protein CASSQDGARGANVLTF.

This clone has more than one count but fewer than ten. This CDR3 is also generated by other DNA sequences in the sample. The chain has TRBV7-8 and TRBJ1-5; D gene uncertain. Germline lookup yields CDR1 SGHVS and CDR2 FQNEAQ. V lost 5 bases and J lost 4, with 6 bases in between. The CDR3 has 12 residues. CDR3 residues: CASSPVNQPQHF. The CDR3 bases are TGTGCCAGCAGCCCTGTTAATCAGCCCCAGCATTTT.

This chain joins TRBV6-5 and TRBJ2-1; perhaps TRBD2 as D (5 bases). The CDR3 spans 14 residues. Looked up from germline, CDR1 is MNHEY and CDR2 is SVGAGI. V gave up 5 bases and J gave up 3 bases, with 11 bases separating them. The CDR3 reads CASSQKGVYNEQFF. Here the CDR3 DNA reads TGTGCCAGCAGTCAAAAGGGAGTCTACAATGAGCAGTTCTTC.

The chain links TRBV9 to TRBJ2-5; 11 bases align to TRBD1. Trimming removed 3 bases from V and 4 bases from J; junction bases left unmatched: 8. This CDR3 comprises 16 residues. Germline lookup yields CDR1 SGDLS and CDR2 YYNGEE. This CDR3 is CASSDLGQGVVETQYF. CDR3 sequence (DNA): TGTGCCAGCAGCGACCTGGGACAGGGGGTCGTAGAGACCCAGTACTTC.

This rearrangement joins TRBV4-3 to TRBJ2-5; 8 nucleotides line up with TRBD2. Germline CDR1 and CDR2: LGHNA and YSLEER. Trimming removed 1 base from V and 9 bases from J; junction bases left unmatched: 1. The CDR3 is 12 amino acids. The CDR3 loop is CASSQVGGAQYF. As DNA, the CDR3 is TGCGCCAGCAGCCAAGTCGGGGGGGCCCAGTACTTC.

This chain links TRBV5-1 with TRBJ2-5; 10 nucleotides match TRBD2. The CDR3 extends over 16 amino acids. V lost 4 bases, J lost 4 bases, and 10 bases stayed unmatched. The germline CDR1 and CDR2 sequences are SGHRS and YFSETQ. CDR3 sequence: CASSEDLAGVAETQYF. The CDR3 nucleotides read TGCGCCAGCAGCGAGGATCTAGCGGGAGTGGCAGAGACCCAGTACTTC.

DNA for the CDR3: TGTGCCACCAGCAGAACACAGGGAACGGTAGTCGATGAGCAGTTCTTC. The encoded protein is CATSRTQGTVVDEQFF. The rearrangement joins TRBV15 to TRBJ2-1; a possible D gene is TRBD1 (6 bases). Per the germline V gene, CDR1 is LNHNV and CDR2 is YYDKDF (reference sequence). Trimming removed 2 bases at V and 8 bases at J, with 19 bases between. The CDR3 totals 16 residues.

V and J are TRBV28 and TRBJ2-1, with D uncertain. The V end lost 2 bases, the J end lost 8 bases, and 16 bases lay between the germline ends. CDR3 size: 15 residues. Germline V lookup: CDR1 MDHEN, CDR2 SYDVKM. CDR3 sequence: CASSLEVRPRDEQFF. In DNA, the CDR3 is TGTGCCAGCAGTTTAGAAGTGAGACCGCGCGATGAGCAGTTCTTC.

This clone was seen only a few times. The chain employs TRBV7-9 and TRBJ1-5, with 10 bases aligning to TRBD1. J lost 3 bases, V lost 5 bases, and 4 bases had no gene match. The CDR3 covers 15 residues. Per germline, CDR1 SEHNR and CDR2 FQNEAQ (reference sequence). The CDR3 protein is CASSHGTGVNQPQHF. The CDR3 DNA reads as TGTGCCAGCAGCCACGGGACAGGGGTCAATCAGCCCCAGCATTTT.

The V call is TRBV28, the J call TRBJ2-5; 7 nucleotides match TRBD2. Per germline, CDR1 MDHEN and CDR2 SYDVKM. The CDR3 loop spans 14 amino acids. V dropped 1 base and J dropped 4; count of bases not matched to a gene: 3. CDR3 amino acids: CASSLSGRGETQYF. The CDR3 DNA reads TGTGCCAGCAGTTTATCAGGGAGGGGAGAGACCCAGTACTTC.

In its sample, this clone was seen once. The J gene is TRBJ1-1, the V gene TRBV19; TRBD1 agrees at 10 bases. In germline, CDR1 is LNHDA, CDR2 SQIVND (reference sequence). The V segment lost 9 bases and the J segment 2 bases; nucleotides outside the gene matches: 9. This CDR3 has 15 residues. CDR3 DNA: TGTGCCAGCATGACAGGGGGCAAGAGAAACACTGAAGCTTTCTTT. Protein: CASMTGGKRNTEAFF.

The V call is TRBV14, the J call TRBJ2-5; 8 bases line up with TRBD2. V lost 2 bases, J lost 2 bases, and 10 bases stayed unmatched. There are 17 residues in the CDR3. The germline V gene has CDR1 SGHDN and CDR2 FVKESK. The chain's CDR3 is CASSQREGLLPQETQYF. The CDR3, as DNA: TGTGCCAGCAGCCAACGGGAGGGACTCCTCCCGCAAGAGACCCAGTACTTC.

The genes are TRBV18 and TRBJ1-1; the D gene is possibly TRBD1 (6 bases). Trimming cost V 5 bases and J 1 base, with 11 bases left between them. CDR3 length equals 14 residues. Germline CDR1 and CDR2: KGHSH and LQKENI. CDR3 loop: CASSTWTENTEAFF. In nucleotides, the CDR3 is TGTGCCAGCTCAACCTGGACAGAGAACACTGAAGCTTTCTTT.

This chain links TRBV28 with TRBJ1-4, with a possible D match to TRBD1 (5 bases). This CDR3 spans 15 amino acids. Trimming left V 3 bases short and J 3 bases short, with 11 bases between. From germline, CDR1 is MDHEN and CDR2 SYDVKM. The DNA of the CDR3 is TGTGCCAGCAGTTTGCGGGGGGTCCCTAATGAAAAACTGTTTTTT. Amino acid sequence: CASSLRGVPNEKLFF. The entire variable domain, with the rest obtained from reference TRBV28 and TRBJ1-4, is as follows: DVKVTQSSRYLVKRTGEKVFLECVQDMDHENMFWYRQDPGLGLRLIYFSYDVKMKEKGDIPEGYSVSREKKERFSLILESASTNQTSMYLCASSLRGVPNEKLFFGSGTQLSVL.

This chain connects TRBV6-5 to TRBJ1-2; D gene uncertain. CDR3 length: 13 residues. The ends were cut back, 5 bases at V and 6 bases at J, with 13 bases in the middle. Germline V lookup: CDR1 MNHEY, CDR2 SVGAGI. The CDR3 region is CASSKSRKHGYTF. For the CDR3, the DNA is TGTGCCAGCAGTAAATCCAGAAAGCATGGCTACACCTTC.

The chain employs TRBV7-2 and TRBJ2-1, with TRBD2 identical over 8 bases. The CDR3 runs 15 residues. V gave up 1 base and J gave up 6 bases; unmatched junction bases: 5. Germline lookup yields CDR1 SGHTA and CDR2 FQGNSA. The DNA of the CDR3 is TGTGCCAGCAGCTTAGGAGGGACTAGGCCCAATGAGCAGTTCTTC. Its protein product is CASSLGGTRPNEQFF.

The chain uses TRBV7-9 and TRBJ1-2; 10 bases align to TRBD1. CDR3 length: 15 amino acids. Trimming at V came to 5 bases and at J to 1 base, leaving 4 bases not matched to a gene. CDR1 SEHNR and CDR2 FQNEAQ come from the germline V gene (reference sequence). For the CDR3, the DNA is TGTGCCAGCAGCCCTGGACAGGGGGGTAACTATGGCTACACCTTC. Residues: CASSPGQGGNYGYTF.

This chain links TRBV5-4 with TRBJ2-2; 11 bases line up with TRBD2. CDR3 size: 16 residues. V was clipped by 4 bases and J by 3 bases; unmatched bases: 5. The germline gives CDR1 SGHNT, CDR2 YYREEE (reference sequence). The CDR3 DNA follows: TGTGCCAGCAGCGGCTTAGCGGGAGGGTACACCGGGGAGCTGTTTTTT. Protein product: CASSGLAGGYTGELFF.

The V call is TRBV9, the J call TRBJ1-4, with D unclear. The CDR3 runs 14 residues. Germline CDR1 reads SGDLS; CDR2 reads YYNGEE. Trimming pared 0 bases from V and 4 bases from J, leaving 7 bases between. The CDR3 reads CASSVGGSNEKLFF. For the CDR3, the DNA is TGTGCCAGCAGCGTAGGCGGGAGTAATGAAAAACTGTTTTTT.

In its sample, this clone was seen a few times. The gene calls are TRBV4-2 and TRBJ1-1, with 9 bases that match TRBD1. The CDR3 is made up of 16 amino acids. With V trimmed by 4 bases and J by 1 base, 7 bases remained unmatched. Looked up from germline, CDR1 is LGHNA and CDR2 is YNFKEQ. CDR3 sequence reads: CASSPDPGQGNTEAFF. Here the CDR3 DNA reads TGTGCCAGCAGCCCCGACCCGGGACAGGGGAACACTGAAGCTTTCTTT.

V gene TRBV14 combines with J gene TRBJ2-1, with TRBD1 matching over 8 bases. The CDR3 length is 16 residues. Germline lookup yields CDR1 SGHDN and CDR2 FVKESK. V trimming: 3 bases; J trimming: 8 bases; junction bases outside the gene matches: 12. In DNA, the CDR3 is TGTGCCAGCAGCCAGCGTTTTACAGGGGGTGTCCATGAGCAGTTCTTC. Translated: CASSQRFTGGVHEQFF.

The chain links TRBV9 to TRBJ1-3; the D gene is possibly TRBD1 (6 bases). The germline V gene encodes CDR1 SGDLS and CDR2 YYNGEE. The CDR3 is 16 amino acids. The germline V and J ends were trimmed by 0 bases and 3 bases, with 13 bases remaining between them. The CDR3 loop reads CASSVVSGALGNTIYF. Written as DNA, the CDR3 is TGTGCCAGCAGCGTAGTTTCAGGGGCGCTTGGAAACACCATATATTTT.

This chain links TRBV6-6 with TRBJ2-7; possible D gene TRBD2, 6 bases. Germline V gene data show CDR1 as MNHNY and CDR2 as SVGAGI (reference sequence). The CDR3 loop spans 11 amino acids. V was cut by 5 bases and J by 6 bases, with 8 bases left in between. The CDR3 sequence: CASSQGGEQYF. Written as DNA, the CDR3 is TGTGCCAGCAGTCAGGGAGGCGAGCAGTACTTC.

The J gene is TRBJ1-1, the V gene TRBV7-3; tentatively, D is TRBD1 (6 bases). This CDR3 contains 14 residues. V was clipped by 6 bases and J by 3 bases, with 14 bases between them. Germline CDR1 reads SGHTA; CDR2 reads FQGTGA. The CDR3 nucleotides are TGTGCCAGCAGTGTATGGGGGCGGGACACTGAAGCTTTCTTT. It yields the protein CASSVWGRDTEAFF.